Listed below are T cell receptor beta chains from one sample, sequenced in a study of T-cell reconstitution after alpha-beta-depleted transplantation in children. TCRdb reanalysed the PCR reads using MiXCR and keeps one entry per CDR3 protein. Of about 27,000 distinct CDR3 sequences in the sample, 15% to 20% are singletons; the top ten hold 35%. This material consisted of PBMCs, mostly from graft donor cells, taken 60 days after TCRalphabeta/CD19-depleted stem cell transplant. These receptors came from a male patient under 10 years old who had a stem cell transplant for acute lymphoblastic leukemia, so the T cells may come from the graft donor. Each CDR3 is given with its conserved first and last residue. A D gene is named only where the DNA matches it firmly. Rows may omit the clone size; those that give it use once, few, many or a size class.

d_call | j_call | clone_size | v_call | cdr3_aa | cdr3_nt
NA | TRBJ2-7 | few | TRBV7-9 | CASSYGGSYEQYF | TGTGCCAGCAGCTACGGCGGCTCCTACGAGCAGTACTTC
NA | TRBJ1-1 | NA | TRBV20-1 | CSADGNTEAFF | TGCAGTGCTGATGGGAACACTGAAGCTTTCTTT
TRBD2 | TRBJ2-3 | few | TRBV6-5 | CASGRREEEDTQYF | TGTGCCAGCGGTCGGCGGGAGGAGGAAGATACGCAGTATTTT
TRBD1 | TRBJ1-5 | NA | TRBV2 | CASSEGTGEVPQHF | TGTGCCAGCAGTGAAGGGACAGGGGAGGTGCCCCAGCATTTT
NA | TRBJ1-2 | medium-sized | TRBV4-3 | CASSQVTSSPYGYTF | TGCGCCAGCAGCCAAGTTACATCGTCACCCTATGGCTACACCTTC
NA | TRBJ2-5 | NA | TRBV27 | CASSLGAVNQETQYF | TGTGCCAGCAGTTTAGGGGCGGTGAACCAAGAGACCCAGTACTTC
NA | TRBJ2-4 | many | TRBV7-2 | CASSLTDAKNIQYF | TGTGCCAGCAGTCTCACAGATGCCAAAAACATTCAGTACTTC
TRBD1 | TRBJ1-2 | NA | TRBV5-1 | CASSPLSPTGEGYTF | TGCGCCAGCAGCCCCCTCTCTCCGACAGGGGAAGGCTACACCTTC
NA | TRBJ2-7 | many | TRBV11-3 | CASSPSGQMFEQYF | TGTGCCAGCAGCCCATCCGGACAGATGTTCGAGCAGTACTTC
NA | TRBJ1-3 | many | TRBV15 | CATSSEGRNTIYF | TGTGCCACCAGCTCGGAGGGTAGAAACACCATATATTTT
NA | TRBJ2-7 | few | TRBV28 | CASSLMNEQYF | TGTGCCAGCAGTTTAATGAACGAGCAGTACTTC
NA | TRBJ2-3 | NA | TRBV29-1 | CSVVSRRSTDTQYF | TGCAGCGTTGTTAGTAGACGTAGCACAGATACGCAGTATTTT
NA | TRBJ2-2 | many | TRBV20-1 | CSARDPRRLNTGELFF | TGCAGTGCTAGGGACCCCCGGCGCTTGAACACCGGGGAGCTGTTTTTT
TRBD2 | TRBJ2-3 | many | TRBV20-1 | CSARDLASGIPDTQYF | TGCAGTGCTAGAGATCTCGCTAGCGGGATTCCCGATACGCAGTATTTT
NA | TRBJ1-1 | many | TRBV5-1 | CASRGPQNTEAFF | TGCGCCAGCAGGGGACCGCAGAACACTGAAGCTTTCTTT
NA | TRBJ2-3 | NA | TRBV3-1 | CASSQADGSNTQYF | TGTGCCAGCAGCCAAGCTGACGGCTCGAATACGCAGTATTTT
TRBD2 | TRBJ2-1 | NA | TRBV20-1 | CSARELGRGTYNEQFF | TGCAGTGCTAGAGAGCTCGGGCGGGGGACCTACAATGAGCAGTTCTTC
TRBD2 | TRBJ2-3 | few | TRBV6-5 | CASSYSNLAGLTDTQYF | TGTGCCAGCAGTTACTCCAATCTAGCGGGGTTAACAGATACGCAGTATTTT
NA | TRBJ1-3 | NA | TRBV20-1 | CSARPHYSQLSGNTIYF | TGCAGTGCTAGACCTCATTACTCCCAACTCTCTGGAAACACCATATATTTT
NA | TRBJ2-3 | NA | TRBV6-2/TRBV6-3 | CASSYQPDTQYF | TGTGCCAGCAGTTACCAGCCAGATACGCAGTATTTT
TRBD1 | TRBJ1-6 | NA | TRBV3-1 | CASSRTGQGNSPLHF | TGTGCCAGCAGCCGAACGGGACAGGGAAATTCACCCCTCCACTTT
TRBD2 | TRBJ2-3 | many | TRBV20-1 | CSARLLAGGLLTDTQYF | TGCAGTGCTAGACTTCTAGCGGGGGGCCTCCTCACAGATACGCAGTATTTT
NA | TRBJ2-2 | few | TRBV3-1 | CASSQGLRGFVF | TGTGCCAGCAGCCAAGGCCTTCGGGGGTTCGTTTTT
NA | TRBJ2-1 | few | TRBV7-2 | CASSLAGGLYNEQFF | TGTGCCAGCAGCTTAGCGGGGGGCTTGTACAATGAGCAGTTCTTC
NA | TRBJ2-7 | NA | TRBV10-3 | CAISESRQGGGIEQYF | TGTGCCATCAGTGAGTCTCGCCAGGGAGGGGGCATAGAGCAGTACTTC
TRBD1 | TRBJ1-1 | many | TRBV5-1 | CASSRQGEMNTEAFF | TGCGCCAGCAGTCGACAGGGTGAAATGAACACTGAAGCTTTCTTT
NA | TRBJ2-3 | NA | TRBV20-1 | CSAPAIPGQQTQYF | TGCAGTGCTCCCGCTATCCCGGGACAACAGACGCAGTATTTT
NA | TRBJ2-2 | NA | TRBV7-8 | CASSLDGVDTGELFF | TGTGCCAGCAGCTTAGACGGCGTTGACACCGGGGAGCTGTTTTTT
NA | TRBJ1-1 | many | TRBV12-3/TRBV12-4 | CASSTLIGTEAFF | TGTGCCAGCAGTACATTGATTGGGACTGAAGCTTTCTTT
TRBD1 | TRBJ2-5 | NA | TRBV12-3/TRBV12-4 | CASSVRTGGETQYF | TGTGCCAGCAGTGTAAGGACAGGGGGAGAGACCCAGTACTTC
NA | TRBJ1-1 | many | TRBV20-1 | CSARRGQTEAFF | TGCAGTGCCCGAAGGGGTCAGACTGAAGCTTTCTTT
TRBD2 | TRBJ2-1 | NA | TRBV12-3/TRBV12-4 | CASSRMLAGQNNEQFF | TGTGCCAGCAGCAGAATGCTAGCGGGACAAAACAATGAGCAGTTCTTC
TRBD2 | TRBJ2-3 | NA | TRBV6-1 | CASSTGAASSGRATDTQYF | TGTGCCAGCAGTACGGGGGCGGCCTCTAGCGGGAGGGCAACAGATACGCAGTATTTT
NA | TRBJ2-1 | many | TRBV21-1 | CASSKAYSTSGPSVEQFF | TGTGCCAGCAGCAAAGCGTATTCGACCTCGGGCCCTAGCGTCGAGCAGTTCTTC
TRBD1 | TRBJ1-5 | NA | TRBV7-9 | CASSAGTGVNQPQHF | TGTGCCAGCAGCGCTGGGACAGGGGTAAATCAGCCCCAGCATTTT
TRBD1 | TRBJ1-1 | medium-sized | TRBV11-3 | CASSPRTGEAFF | TGTGCCAGCAGCCCGCGGACAGGAGAGGCTTTCTTT
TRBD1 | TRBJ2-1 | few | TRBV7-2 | CASSPRQGEQFF | TGTGCCAGCAGCCCGAGACAGGGTGAGCAGTTCTTC
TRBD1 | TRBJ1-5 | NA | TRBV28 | CASSLWTGTIYSNQPQHF | TGTGCCAGCAGCTTGTGGACAGGGACGATCTATAGCAATCAGCCCCAGCATTTT
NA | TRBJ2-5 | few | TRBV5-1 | CASSLDQLGAETQYF | TGCGCCAGCAGCTTGGATCAGCTAGGGGCAGAGACCCAGTACTTC
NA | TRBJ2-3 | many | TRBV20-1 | CSARGGSVGTDTQYF | TGCAGTGCTAGAGGGGGGTCAGTAGGCACAGATACGCAGTATTTT
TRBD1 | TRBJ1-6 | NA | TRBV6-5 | CASSSGQGGYNSPLHF | TGTGCCAGCAGTTCGGGACAGGGGGGCTATAATTCACCCCTCCACTTT
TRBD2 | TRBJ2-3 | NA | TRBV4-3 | CASSQDYGGLAGFITDTQYF | TGCGCCAGCAGCCAAGATTATGGGGGACTAGCGGGGTTTATCACAGATACGCAGTATTTT
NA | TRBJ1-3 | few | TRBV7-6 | CASSLAGGNTIYF | TGTGCCAGCAGCTTAGCGGGGGGAAACACCATATATTTT
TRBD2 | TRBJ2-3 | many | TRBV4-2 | CASSQDPRGGTDTQYF | TGTGCCAGCAGCCAAGATCCCCGGGGAGGGACAGATACGCAGTATTTT
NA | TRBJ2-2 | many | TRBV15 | CATSRDIAGGTGELFF | TGTGCCACCAGCAGAGATATCGCAGGGGGGACCGGGGAGCTGTTTTTT
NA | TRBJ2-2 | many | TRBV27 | CASSYTNTGELFF | TGTGCCAGCAGTTACACGAACACCGGGGAGCTGTTTTTT
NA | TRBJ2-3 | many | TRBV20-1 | CSATGKGTQYF | TGCAGTGCTACAGGGAAGGGTACGCAGTATTTT
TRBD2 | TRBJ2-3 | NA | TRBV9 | CASSVVPSGSTDTQYF | TGTGCCAGCAGCGTAGTCCCTAGCGGTTCCACAGATACGCAGTATTTT
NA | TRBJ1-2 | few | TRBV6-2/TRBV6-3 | CASSYSGRSYGYTF | TGTGCCAGCAGTTACTCGGGCAGGTCTTATGGCTACACCTTC
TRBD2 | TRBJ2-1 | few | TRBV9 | CASSAPGGYPNEQFF | TGTGCCAGCAGCGCCCCCGGGGGGTACCCCAATGAGCAGTTCTTC
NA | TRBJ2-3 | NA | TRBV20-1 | CSARADGWEAPRWPNPTQYF | TGCAGTGCTAGAGCCGACGGGTGGGAAGCCCCCAGATGGCCCAACCCTACGCAGTATTTT
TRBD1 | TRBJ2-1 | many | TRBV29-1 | CSVGTGGYNEQFF | TGCAGCGTTGGGACAGGGGGGTACAATGAGCAGTTCTTC
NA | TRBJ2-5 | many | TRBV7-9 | CASSLALRGGETQYF | TGTGCCAGCAGCTTAGCCCTCCGGGGTGGTGAGACCCAGTACTTC
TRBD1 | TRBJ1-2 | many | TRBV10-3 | CAISDGTASNYGYTF | TGTGCCATCAGTGATGGGACAGCGTCTAACTATGGCTACACCTTC
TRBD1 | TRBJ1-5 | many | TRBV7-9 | CASSSTGENQPQHF | TGTGCCAGCAGCTCCACAGGGGAAAATCAGCCCCAGCATTTT
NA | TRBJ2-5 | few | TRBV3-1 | CASSQGPRETQYF | TGTGCCAGCAGCCAAGGGCCTCGGGAGACCCAGTACTTC